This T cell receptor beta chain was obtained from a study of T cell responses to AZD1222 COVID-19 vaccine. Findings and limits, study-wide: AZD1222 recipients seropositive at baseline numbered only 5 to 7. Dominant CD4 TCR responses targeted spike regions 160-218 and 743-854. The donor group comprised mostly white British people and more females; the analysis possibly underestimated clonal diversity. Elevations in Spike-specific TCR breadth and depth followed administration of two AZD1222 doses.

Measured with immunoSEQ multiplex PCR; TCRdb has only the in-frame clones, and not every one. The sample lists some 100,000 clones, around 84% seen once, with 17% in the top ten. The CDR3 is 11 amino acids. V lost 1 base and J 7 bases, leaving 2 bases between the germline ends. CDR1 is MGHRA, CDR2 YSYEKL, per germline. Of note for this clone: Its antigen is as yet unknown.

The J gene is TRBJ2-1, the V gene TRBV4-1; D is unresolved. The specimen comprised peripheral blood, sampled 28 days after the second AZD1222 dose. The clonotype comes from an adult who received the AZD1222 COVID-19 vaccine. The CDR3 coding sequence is TGCGCCAGCAGCCAAGTGAATGAGCAGTTCTTC. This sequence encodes CASSQVNEQFF.